The T cell receptor beta chain under discussion was sequenced for a study of vaccination effects on CD4 cells after COVID-19. General study points: Relatively few convalescent patients took part in the study, which had no early post-infection timepoints.

The CDR3 has 12 amino acids. The germline V gene encodes CDR1 SGHRS and CDR2 YFSETQ. Deletions cut 0 bases from V and 6 bases from J, with 3 bases between. Sequenced by immunoSEQ multiplex PCR; TCRdb stores in-frame clones only, minus some. This table has 20,000 to 25,000 clones, around 72% appearing once. Sequencing was preceded by expansion of antigen-specific CD4+ T cells with viral peptide pools in the ViraFEST assay. Between days 10 and 11 of culture, CD4+ T cells were separated out. Prior SARS-CoV-2 infection was absent in the vaccine recipients, as shown by negative nucleocapsid antibodies. Some 2 million PBMC per well received about 9.8 IU/ml IL-2 and approximately 10 ug/ml peptides in culture. Half the medium was replaced with IL-2 medium on days 3 and 7. This clone was observed a handful of times. Its antigen is currently unknown.

This chain uses TRBV5-1 with TRBJ2-2; D ambiguous. The material sequenced was CD4+ T cells from PBMCs cultured with HCoV-NL63 spike peptides, taken before COVID-19 vaccination. The clonotype comes from a human donor who received a COVID-19 vaccine. CDR3 region: CASSLVAGELFF. CDR3 in DNA: TGCGCCAGCAGCTTGGTTGCCGGGGAGCTGTTTTTT.